One sample yielded the 2 T cell receptor beta chains listed below, sequenced in a study of PD-L1 blockade in urothelial cancer. Repertoires were generated with immunoSEQ multiplex PCR, while TCRdb's copy carries only in-frame clones and drops some. The table lists tens of thousands of clones, around 87% of them singletons. The sequencing used PBMCs, collected around atezolizumab (anti-PD-L1) treatment. The receptor set was obtained from a woman in her fifties or sixties with urothelial cancer.

The CDR3: CASSFQGAYNEQFF. CDR3 bases: TGTGCCAGCAGTTTCCAGGGGGCTTACAATGAGCAGTTCTTC. The chain has TRBV28 and TRBJ2-1; 8 nucleotides match TRBD1. Per the germline V gene, CDR1 is MDHEN and CDR2 is SYDVKM. V trimming: 3 bases; J trimming: 4 bases; junction bases outside the gene matches: 2. This CDR3 has 14 amino acids.

The CDR3 DNA reads as TGTGCCAGCAGCTTAAGGCTCGGCGGGACCTCTCATGAGCAGTTCTTC. This codes for CASSLRLGGTSHEQFF. This chain joins TRBV7-2 and TRBJ2-1; tentatively, D is TRBD2 (6 bases). The ends were cut back, 2 bases at V and 8 bases at J, with 19 bases in the middle. The CDR3 spans 16 residues. Germline loops: CDR1 SGHTA, CDR2 FQGNSA.